Below are 23 T cell receptor beta chains sequenced from a single sample in a study of regulatory T cells in long-lasting Graves disease. Time point here: newly diagnosed GD, antithyroid drugs for less than 3 months. Extracted PBMC RNA gave rise to the TCR library. The authors built TCR beta libraries using iRepertoire HTBI primers and Arm-PCR of CDR3 regions. Each CDR3 protein gets one entry after TCRdb re-called the multiplex PCR reads with MiXCR. In the table there are a few hundred thousand distinct CDR3 sequences, 20% of which are singletons. Sequencing used peripheral blood mononuclear cells (PBMCs), obtained at new diagnosis, from a patient treated with antithyroid drugs. These receptors came from a female donor with Graves disease.

This clonotype has more than one count but fewer than ten. The chain carries TRBV20-1 and TRBJ1-5; no clear D. Germline CDR1 reads DFQATT; CDR2 reads SNEGSKA (reference sequence). Trimming removed 0 bases at V and 4 bases at J, with 10 bases between. The CDR3 loop spans 14 amino acids. CDR3 region: CSARDGPRNQPQHF. The CDR3, as DNA: TGCAGTGCTAGAGACGGGCCGAGGAATCAGCCCCAGCATTTT.

In its sample, this clonotype was seen many times. The rearrangement joins TRBV5-1 to TRBJ1-5, with TRBD1 matching 7 bases. This CDR3 contains 15 residues. Per germline, CDR1 SGHRS and CDR2 YFSETQ. V was pared by 0 bases and J by 7 bases, with 7 bases of the junction left unmatched. The CDR3: CASSLGTGFEQPQHF. In nucleotides, the CDR3 is TGCGCCAGCAGCTTGGGGACAGGCTTTGAGCAGCCCCAGCATTTT.

This rearrangement joins TRBV18 to TRBJ2-2; D might be TRBD1 (6 bases). The V end was cut by 1 base, the J end by 3 bases, with 12 bases between. This CDR3 comprises 16 residues. CDR1 and CDR2 (germline): KGHSH, LQKENI. CDR3 region: CASSPRPGADTGELFF. The CDR3, as DNA: TGTGCCAGCTCACCACGTCCAGGGGCGGACACCGGGGAGCTGTTTTTT. The whole variable domain, remainder taken from reference TRBV18 and TRBJ2-2, is NAGVMQNPRHLVRRRGQEARLRCSPMKGHSHVYWYRQLPEEGLKFMVYLQKENIIDESGMPKERFSAEFPKEGPSILRIQQVVRGDSAAYFCASSPRPGADTGELFFGEGSRLTVL.

As to this clonotype: Only one base separates this from a far larger clonotype, so it likely reflects a read error. The rearrangement uses TRBV18 and TRBJ2-3; unclear D gene. The closer fit of TRBJ1-1 to the DNA end suggests the J call may be wrong. Germline V gives CDR1 KGHSH, CDR2 LQKENI. The CDR3 length is 13 residues. CDR3 sequence reads: CASSVNMGTGAFF. As DNA, the CDR3 is TGTGCCAGCTCAGTCAATATGGGCACTGGAGCTTTCTTT.

There are many counts of this clonotype. V usage is TRBV28 and J usage is TRBJ2-3; the match to TRBD1 covers 8 bases. The length of the CDR3 is 14 residues. V shed 7 bases, J shed 5 bases, and the junction held 8 bases outside the gene matches. Germline values: CDR1 MDHEN, CDR2 SYDVKM. CDR3 in amino acids: CASTKQGVVDTQYF. The CDR3, as DNA: TGTGCCAGCACCAAACAGGGGGTGGTAGATACGCAGTATTTT.

This clonotype appeared a few times. The chain joins TRBV24-1 to TRBJ2-2, with D possibly being TRBD1 (6 bases). V was trimmed by 4 bases and J by 4 bases, leaving 18 bases between them. CDR1 is KGHDR, CDR2 SFDVKD, per germline. CDR3 length: 17 amino acids. The CDR3, as DNA: TGTGCCACCAGTGACCCAGGCAGGGCAGGGGCCACCGGGGAGCTGTTTTTT. Its translation is CATSDPGRAGATGELFF.

The chain uses TRBV3-1 and TRBJ2-6; 8 positions match TRBD2. The germline gives CDR1 LGHDT, CDR2 YNNKEL (reference sequence). The CDR3 is made up of 16 amino acids. Unmatched junction bases numbered 0, after V lost 0 bases and J lost 2 bases. As DNA, the CDR3 is TGTGCCAGCAGCCAAGAGCGGGGGGCTGGGGCCAACGTCCTGACTTTC. Its protein product is CASSQERGAGANVLTF.

This clonotype appeared many times. The rearrangement uses TRBV5-1 and TRBJ2-2, with D perhaps matching TRBD2 (5 bases). From germline, CDR1 is SGHRS and CDR2 YFSETQ. Trimming removed 0 bases from V and 0 bases from J, with 9 bases in between. This CDR3 contains 16 residues. The CDR3: CASSLGEGANTGELFF. CDR3 bases: TGCGCCAGCAGCTTGGGAGAGGGCGCGAACACCGGGGAGCTGTTTTTT.

This clonotype has a count of ten or more. This chain joins TRBV7-8 and TRBJ1-4; 7 nucleotides line up with TRBD1. The CDR3 totals 14 residues. Per the germline V gene, CDR1 is SGHVS and CDR2 is FQNEAQ. Losses at the gene ends were 1 base for V and 7 bases for J; bases not matched to a gene: 3. The CDR3 loop is CASSLDHRGEKLFF. CDR3 DNA sequence: TGTGCCAGCAGCTTAGACCACAGGGGTGAAAAACTGTTTTTT.

This chain links TRBV25-1 with TRBJ2-5; D is unclear. Germline V lookup: CDR1 MGHDK, CDR2 SYGVNS. Trimming shortened V by 5 bases and J by 4 bases, and 17 bases separated the two germline ends. The CDR3 covers 15 residues. CDR3 region: CASSPPVWAGETQYF. CDR3 bases: TGTGCCAGCAGTCCACCAGTCTGGGCAGGAGAGACCCAGTACTTC.

Note on this clonotype: This may stem from a read error, because a much larger clone lies one nucleotide away. This chain joins TRBV6-5 and TRBJ2-1; D unresolved. Germline CDR1 and CDR2: MNHEY and SVGAGI. The CDR3 is 14 amino acids. The DNA of the CDR3 is TGTGCCAGCAGTTTGATTAGCTCCTACAATAAGCAGTTCTTC. Its protein product is CASSLISSYNKQFF.

The chain recombines TRBV30 with TRBJ2-7; either TRBD1 or TRBD2 may supply D (5 bases each). The CDR3 covers 14 residues. From germline, CDR1 is GTSNPN and CDR2 SVGIG (reference sequence). V dropped 3 bases and J dropped 6 bases, with 18 bases sitting between them. CDR3 residues: CAWSPGRVNGEQYF. In nucleotides, the CDR3 is TGTGCCTGGAGCCCGGGACGTGTTAATGGCGAGCAGTACTTC.

The chain couples TRBV7-9 to TRBJ2-2, with TRBD2 matching 7 bases. V lost 3 bases, J lost 2 bases, and 3 bases stayed unmatched. The germline V gene encodes CDR1 SEHNR and CDR2 FQNEAQ (reference sequence). This CDR3 contains 15 residues. The CDR3 protein is CASSFQRGNTGELFF. CDR3 bases: TGTGCCAGCAGCTTTCAGCGGGGAAACACCGGGGAGCTGTTTTTT. The entire variable domain, with the rest obtained from reference TRBV7-9 and TRBJ2-2, is as follows: DTGVSQNPRHKITKRGQNVTFRCDPISEHNRLYWYRQTLGQGPEFLTYFQNEAQLEKSRLLSDRFSAERPKGSFSTLEIQRTEQGDSAMYLCASSFQRGNTGELFFGEGSRLTVL.

This clonotype was counted many times. In DNA, the CDR3 is TGTGCCAGCAGCTTAGCCATGGACAGGGCCCGAACGCAGTATTTT. Protein product: CASSLAMDRARTQYF. The V and J genes are TRBV7-2 and TRBJ2-3, with 8 bases lining up with TRBD1. The germline V gene encodes CDR1 SGHTA and CDR2 FQGNSA. The CDR3 runs to 15 residues. After removal of 0 bases from V and 9 bases from J, the junction contained 8 bases not matched to a gene.

The gene calls are TRBV2 and TRBJ2-1; maybe TRBD2 (7 bases). The length of the CDR3 is 14 residues. CDR1 is SNHLY and CDR2 is FYNNEI in the germline V gene. Trimming took 0 bases from V and 6 from J, leaving 9 bases between them. This CDR3 is CASSEARGRNEQFF. In DNA, the CDR3 is TGTGCCAGCAGTGAAGCGCGGGGGCGCAATGAGCAGTTCTTC.

This clonotype showed up many times. The CDR3 sequence: CASSFFSQPQHF. In DNA form, the CDR3 reads TGTGCCAGCAGTTTTTTCTCCCAGCCCCAGCATTTT. The chain uses TRBV12-3 or TRBV12-4 and TRBJ1-5, with D unclear. Trimming removed 3 bases from V and 7 bases from J, with 7 bases in between. This CDR3 spans 12 amino acids.

This clonotype was seen ten or more times. This rearrangement joins TRBV10-1 to TRBJ2-5; the D gene is possibly TRBD2 (6 bases). The V end lost 3 bases, the J end lost 2 bases, and 10 bases lay between the germline ends. In germline, CDR1 is WNHNN, CDR2 SYGVQD (reference sequence). The CDR3 is 14 amino acids. As DNA, the CDR3 is TGCGCCAGCAGTGACGCGGGGTTTCAAGAGACCCAGTACTTC. This sequence encodes CASSDAGFQETQYF.

This clonotype was detected ten times or more. The CDR3: CASSLGRGIYNEQFF. DNA for the CDR3: TGTGCCAGCAGTTTGGGGCGGGGGATATACAATGAGCAGTTCTTC. The chain uses TRBV28 and TRBJ2-1; 7 bases match TRBD2. The CDR3 contains 15 residues. Germline CDR1 MDHEN, CDR2 SYDVKM. J gave up 4 bases and V 3 bases, and 6 bases lay outside the gene matches. Full variable domain (missing parts from reference TRBV28 and TRBJ2-1): DVKVTQSSRYLVKRTGEKVFLECVQDMDHENMFWYRQDPGLGLRLIYFSYDVKMKEKGDIPEGYSVSREKKERFSLILESASTNQTSMYLCASSLGRGIYNEQFFGPGTRLTVL.

Worth noting for this clonotype: A much more abundant neighbour one base away suggests this may be a read error. This rearrangement joins TRBV6-2 or TRBV6-3 to TRBJ2-7; D uncertain. The V gene lost 6 bases and the J gene lost 0 bases, with 12 bases spanning the gap. There are 14 residues in the CDR3. Germline V gene lookup returns CDR1 MNHEY and CDR2 SVGEGT. CDR3: CASRHGDISYEQYF. CDR3 DNA sequence: TGTGCCAGCAGACATGGCGACATCTCCTACGAGCAGTACTTC.

This clonotype occurred many times. This chain connects TRBV24-1 to TRBJ2-1; 13 bases fit TRBD2. This CDR3 is 15 amino acids long. Germline CDR1 KGHDR, CDR2 SFDVKD. Trimming took 5 bases from V and 10 from J; bases not matched to a gene: 7. CDR3 region: CATSVRTSGSEEQFF. As DNA, the CDR3 is TGTGCCACCAGTGTGAGGACTAGCGGGAGCGAAGAGCAGTTCTTC.

This clonotype showed up many times. This rearrangement joins TRBV7-3 to TRBJ2-7, with D perhaps TRBD1 (5 bases). V lost 5 bases to trimming and J lost 0 bases, with 14 bases between them. CDR1 is SGHTA, CDR2 FQGTGA, per germline. This CDR3 has 15 amino acids. The CDR3 nucleotides are TGTGCCAGCAGCGAAGGGGTCCTGAGCTCCTACGAGCAGTACTTC. Protein: CASSEGVLSSYEQYF.

This clonotype was recorded many times. The rearrangement uses TRBV7-8 and TRBJ2-2; D might be TRBD2 (6 bases). Deletions cut 2 bases from V and 2 bases from J, with 12 bases between. Germline CDR1 is SGHVS and CDR2 is FQNEAQ. CDR3 length equals 16 residues. In DNA, the CDR3 is TGTGCCAGCAGCTTACCCCGACTAGTTAACACCGGGGAGCTGTTTTTT. It codes for CASSLPRLVNTGELFF.

The table lists this clonotype with a few counts. This rearrangement joins TRBV6-1 to TRBJ1-5; the D gene is possibly TRBD1 (6 bases). This CDR3 region has 16 residues. CDR1 is MNHNS and CDR2 is SASEGT in the germline V gene. V was pared by 8 bases and J by 2 bases, with 19 bases between. DNA for the CDR3: TGTGCCAGCCACCGGACAGCTAGTGGTGGCAATCAGCCCCAGCATTTT. Encoded protein: CASHRTASGGNQPQHF.